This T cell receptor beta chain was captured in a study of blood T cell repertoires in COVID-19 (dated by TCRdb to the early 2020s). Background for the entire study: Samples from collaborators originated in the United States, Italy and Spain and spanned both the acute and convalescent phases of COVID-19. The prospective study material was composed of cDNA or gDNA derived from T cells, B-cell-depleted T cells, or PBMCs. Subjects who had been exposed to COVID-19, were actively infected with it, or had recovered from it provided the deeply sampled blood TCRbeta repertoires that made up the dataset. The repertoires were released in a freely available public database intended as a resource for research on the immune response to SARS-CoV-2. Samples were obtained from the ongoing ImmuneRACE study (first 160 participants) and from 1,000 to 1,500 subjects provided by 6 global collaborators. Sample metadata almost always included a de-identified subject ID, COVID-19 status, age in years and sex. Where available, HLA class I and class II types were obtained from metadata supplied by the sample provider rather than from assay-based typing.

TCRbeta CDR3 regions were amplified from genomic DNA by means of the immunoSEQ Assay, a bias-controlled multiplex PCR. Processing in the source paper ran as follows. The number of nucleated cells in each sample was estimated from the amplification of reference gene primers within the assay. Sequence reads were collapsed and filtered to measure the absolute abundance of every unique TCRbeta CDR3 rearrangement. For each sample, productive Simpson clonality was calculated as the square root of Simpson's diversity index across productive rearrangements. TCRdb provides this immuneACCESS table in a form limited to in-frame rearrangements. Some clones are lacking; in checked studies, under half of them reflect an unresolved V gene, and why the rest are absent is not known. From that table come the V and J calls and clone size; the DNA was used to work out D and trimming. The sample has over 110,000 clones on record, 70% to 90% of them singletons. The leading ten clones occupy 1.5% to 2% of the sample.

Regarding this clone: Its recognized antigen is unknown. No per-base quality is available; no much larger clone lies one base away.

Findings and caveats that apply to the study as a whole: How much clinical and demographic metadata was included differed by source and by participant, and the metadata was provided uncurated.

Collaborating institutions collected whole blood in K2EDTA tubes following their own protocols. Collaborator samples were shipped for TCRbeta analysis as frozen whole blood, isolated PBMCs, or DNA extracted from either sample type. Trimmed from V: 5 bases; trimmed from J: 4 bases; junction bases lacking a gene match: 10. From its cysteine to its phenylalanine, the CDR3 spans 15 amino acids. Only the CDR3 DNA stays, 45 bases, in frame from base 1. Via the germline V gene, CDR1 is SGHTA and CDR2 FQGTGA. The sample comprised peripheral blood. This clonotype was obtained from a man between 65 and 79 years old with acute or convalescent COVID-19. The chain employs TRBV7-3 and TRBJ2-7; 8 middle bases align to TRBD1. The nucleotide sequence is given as TGTGCCAGCAGCGTCGCCGGGACAGGAGGGTACGAGCAGTACTTC. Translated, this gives CASSVAGTGGYEQYF.